Listed below are T cell receptor beta chains from one sample, sequenced in a study of cytomegalovirus exposure and HLA in healthy donors. Only in-frame clones appear in the TCRdb table, and some are missing; sequencing was by immunoSEQ multiplex PCR. The sample has about 130,000 clones; roughly 80% are singletons. Source material: PBMCs. The receptors shown here come from a man aged 18 to 30 in good health and CMV-seropositive. CDR3s include the opening cysteine and the closing phenylalanine or tryptophan. A D gene is named only where the DNA matches it firmly. Not all rows give a size; the values are once, few, many and, for expanded clones, a class.

d_gene	v_gene	abundance	j_gene	CDR3nt	CDR3aa
TRBD2	TRBV19	.	TRBJ2-5	TGTGCCAGTAGTTCAGGACTAGCGGGAAGAGAGTTGAAAGAGACCCAGTACTTC	CASSSGLAGRELKETQYF
TRBD1	TRBV4-1	.	TRBJ1-5	TGCGCCAGCAGCCAAGCCTCGGGACAGCGCAATCAGCCCCAGCATTTT	CASSQASGQRNQPQHF
TRBD1	TRBV5-1	.	TRBJ1-1	TGCGCCAGCAGCTGGGGTATGGGGACAGCGAACAAGAACACTGAAGCTTTCTTT	CASSWGMGTANKNTEAFF
.	TRBV27	few	TRBJ1-5	TGTGCCAGCAGCCGCAAGACAGGCATCAATCAGCCCCAGCATTTT	CASSRKTGINQPQHF
.	TRBV6-1	.	TRBJ1-2	TGTGCCAGCAGAACAGGTACCATGACGATTTATGGCTACACCTTC	CASRTGTMTIYGYTF
TRBD1	TRBV7-9	.	TRBJ2-3	TGTGCCAACGGACAGGGCCCAGATACGCAGTATTTT	CANGQGPDTQYF
.	TRBV15	.	TRBJ1-1	TGTGCCACCAGCAGAGAATCCGGCAGGGTGGACACTGAAGCTTTCTTT	CATSRESGRVDTEAFF
TRBD1	TRBV30	.	TRBJ1-2	TGTGCCTGGGCGACAGGGACCTATGGCTACACCTTC	CAWATGTYGYTF
.	TRBV14	.	TRBJ2-7	TGTGCCAGCAGCCAAGCTCTCTACTACGAGCAGTACTTC	CASSQALYYEQYF
.	TRBV27	.	TRBJ2-3	TGTGCCAGCGCCGTCGACGGGCGGGCGGGAGATACGCAGTATTTT	CASAVDGRAGDTQYF
TRBD2	TRBV5-1	few	TRBJ2-1	TGCGCCAGCAGGGGAGGACTAGCGGGAGACAATGAGCAGTTCTTC	CASRGGLAGDNEQFF
.	TRBV5-1	.	TRBJ2-2	TGCGCCAGCAGCAACACAGGTTCCGGGGAGCTGTTTTTT	CASSNTGSGELFF
.	TRBV7-9	.	TRBJ1-4	TGTGCCAGCAGCTCAAATAATGAAAAACTGTTTTTT	CASSSNNEKLFF
TRBD1	TRBV25-1	.	TRBJ2-2	TGTGCCAGCAGTGAATTTCCCGGGACAGGGACCGGGGAGCTGTTTTTT	CASSEFPGTGTGELFF
.	TRBV2	.	TRBJ2-5	TGTGCCAGCATTCAATCTAAGAGATCTCAGACCCAGTACTTC	CASIQSKRSQTQYF
TRBD1	TRBV5-4	.	TRBJ1-2	TGTGCCAGCAGTCGGCCGGGACAGGGGGCGCAGGGCTACACCTTC	CASSRPGQGAQGYTF
.	TRBV7-9	many	TRBJ2-2	TGTGCCAGCTACGGGTCGAAGAACACCGGGGAGCTGTTTTTT	CASYGSKNTGELFF
.	TRBV6-4	.	TRBJ1-1	TGTGCCAGCAGCGTCGACAGGAACACTGAAGCTTTCTTT	CASSVDRNTEAFF
TRBD2	TRBV11-3	.	TRBJ2-2	TGTGCCAGCAGCAAGAGACAGCCCAGCGGGAGTGGCACCGGGGAGCTGTTTTTT	CASSKRQPSGSGTGELFF
.	TRBV6-6	.	TRBJ2-3	TGTGCCAGCAGTTACTCCCGGGAGACAGATACGCAGTATTTT	CASSYSRETDTQYF
.	TRBV7-2	.	TRBJ1-5	TGTGCCAGCAGCTTAGGGGCAGGTGAGAGCAATCAGCCCCAGCATTTT	CASSLGAGESNQPQHF
TRBD2	TRBV2	once	TRBJ2-2	TGTGCCAGCAGTGAATCCTGGGCTAGCGGGAGACCCGGGGAGCTGTTTTTT	CASSESWASGRPGELFF
.	TRBV19	.	TRBJ2-5	TGTGCCAGTAGTATTGGACAGTGGGAGACCCAGTACTTC	CASSIGQWETQYF
TRBD2	TRBV11-2	.	TRBJ2-1	TGTGCCAGCAGCTTATCCAGCGGGAGGGAGCAGTTCTTC	CASSLSSGREQFF